The following is a T cell receptor (beta chain) sequence with its context. Blood specimens came from baseline, cycle 4 day 1, and cycle 7 day 1. TCRdb keeps only in-frame clones here, not all; method: immunoSEQ multiplex PCR. The sample shows more than 60,000 clones, approximately 84% of them seen only once. The data were obtained in a study of OX40 agonist ivuxolimab in advanced cancers. With 2 bases removed from V and 7 bases from J, the gap between germline ends came to 11 bases. Germline V gene sequence: CDR1 MNHEY, CDR2 SVGAGI. The CDR3 consists of 13 residues. The material was CD4+ or CD8+ T cells sorted from blood, obtained in a trial of the OX40 agonist ivuxolimab. The sequence was obtained from an adult with an advanced solid tumor such as melanoma, head and neck, liver or kidney cancer. This chain links TRBV6-5 with TRBJ1-1; D might be TRBD1 (5 bases). CDR3 nucleotide sequence: TGTGCCAGCAGTTACACCCCCCAGGGTGAAGCTTTCTTT. Protein product: CASSYTPQGEAFF.